One and the same sample provided the 32 T cell receptor delta chains below, sequenced in a study of γδ T cells in repeated Plasmodium falciparum infection. TCRdb processed the multiplex PCR reads again with the CATT caller. The data hold around 50,000 delta-chain clones, with roughly 1.9% observed a single time. Bulk repertoires came from Vgamma9/Vdelta2+ or Vdelta2-negative gammadelta T cells flow-sorted from PBMC. Sample: gamma-delta T cells from blood. The receptors here all came from a pool of human donors (malaria-infected and uninfected, not separated).

This clone has more than one count but fewer than ten. This DNA's translation and the protein TCRdb lists, from a much larger clone, do not match at residue 19, likely due to a read error; the protein shown is translated from the DNA. This chain uses TRDV1 with TRDJ1; 13 nucleotides align to TRDD3. Assignment of the J gene here rests on matching the DNA to germline, because TCRdb gives none. CDR3 length: 22 amino acids. Germline V lookup: CDR1 TSWWSYY, CDR2 QGS. This CDR3 is CALGKSSQIPVLGDTLADRLIF. In DNA, the CDR3 is TGTGCTCTTGGGAAATCTTCCCAGATACCAGTACTGGGGGATACGCTCGCTGATAGACTCATCTTT.

This clone was picked up a small number of times. The TCRdb protein comes from a much larger clone and disagrees with this DNA's translation at residue 13, likely due to a read error; the protein given here is derived from the DNA. No J gene was called, and the V gene is TRDV1; TRDD3, the table's D call, was not compared with the DNA. Per the germline V gene, CDR1 is TSWWSYY and CDR2 is QGS. There are 15 residues in the CDR3. CDR3 DNA sequence: TGTGCTCTTGGGGAACCCTTATCCATCCCCGATAAATTCATCTTT. Translation: CALGEPLSIPDKFIF.

This clone showed up just a few times. A far larger clone is only one base removed, so a read error is likely. Other DNA sequences in the sample encode the same CDR3. CDR3 coding DNA: TGTGCTTATAGGGCCAGCCGATACGGATACACCGATAAACTCATCTTT. Protein sequence: CAYRASRYGYTDKLIF. The chain joins TRAV38-2/DV8 to TRDJ1; tentatively, D is TRDD3 (6 bases). TCRdb carries no J gene annotation; the J gene was assigned here by matching the DNA with germline. The CDR3 covers 16 residues. The V gene's germline CDR1 is TSESDYY and CDR2 QEAYKQQN. Trimming shortened V by 4 bases and J by 0 bases, and 16 bases separated the two germline ends.

Points on this clone: TCRdb's protein for this DNA is that of a much larger clone and differs from the translation at residue 10, likely a read error; the protein shown is the DNA translation. The rearrangement joins TRDV3 to TRDJ1; 10 nucleotides align to TRDD3. CDR1 is TVYSNPD, CDR2 GDNSRS, per germline (reference sequence). This CDR3 has 21 amino acids. With 5 bases clipped from V and 5 bases from J, the junction kept 32 bases outside the gene matches. CDR3: CATYLPSLYRGIRGFFDKLIF. Written as DNA, the CDR3 is TGTGCCACCTACCTTCCTTCTCTCTACCGGGGGATACGCGGTTTTTTTGATAAACTCATCTTT.

This clone was seen a handful of times. This DNA translates differently at residue 8 from the TCRdb protein, which is that of a much larger clone; a read error is likely, and the protein shown is the DNA's own translation. The V gene is TRDV1, the J gene TRDJ2, with 9 bases that match TRDD2. TCRdb records no J gene; here it was assigned by comparing the DNA to germline. V was clipped by 3 bases and J by 0 bases; unmatched bases: 23. CDR3 length: 23 residues. Germline lookup yields CDR1 TSWWSYY and CDR2 QGS. DNA of the CDR3: TGTGCTCTTGGGGATCTAACGACCTTCCTACCGTGGGGGCATATAGCTTTGACAGCACAACTCTTCTTT. It yields the protein CALGDLTTFLPWGHIALTAQLFF.

Worth noting for this clone: The TCRdb protein, from a much larger clone, departs from this DNA's translation at residue 17, likely by read error; the protein shown derives from the DNA. This sequence joins TRDV1 and TRDJ1, with D perhaps matching TRDD2 (6 bases). TCRdb offers no J gene call, so here the DNA was matched to germline to obtain one. From germline, CDR1 is TSWWSYY and CDR2 QGS. The CDR3 runs to 21 residues. V lost 2 bases to trimming and J lost 6 bases, with 34 bases between them. The CDR3 protein is CALGEKVPYFLLGPSGNKLIF. In DNA form, the CDR3 reads TGTGCTCTTGGGGAAAAAGTCCCCTACTTCCTTCTTGGACCCTCGGGGAATAAACTCATCTTT.

This clone occurred a few times. A far larger clone is one base from this, pointing to a likely read error. Other DNA sequences in this sample translate to the same CDR3. No J gene was called, and the V gene is TRDV1; TRDD3, as called in the table, went unchecked against the DNA. Germline V gene sequence: CDR1 TSWWSYY, CDR2 QGS. The CDR3 is made up of 22 amino acids. Here the CDR3 reads CALGGTFKVAPVWGIYTDKLIF. The CDR3 region has the DNA TGTGCTCTTGGGGGGACGTTTAAGGTTGCGCCGGTCTGGGGGATTTACACCGATAAGCTCATCTTT.

This clone was observed a few times. TCRdb's listed protein matches a much larger clone and diverges from this DNA's translation at residue 19, likely through a read error; the protein shown comes from the DNA. The chain uses TRDV1 and TRDJ1; 9 nucleotides align to TRDD2. The J gene comes from matching the DNA to germline here; TCRdb lacks it. The germline CDR1 and CDR2 sequences are TSWWSYY and QGS. This CDR3 has 22 amino acids. CDR3 in amino acids: CALGELHTTRLPTFSFTDELIF. Written as DNA, the CDR3 is TGTGCTCTTGGGGAACTGCATACCACCCGCCTTCCTACTTTCAGTTTTACCGATGAACTCATCTTT.

Concerning this clone: TCRdb's protein, taken from a much larger clone, differs from this DNA's translation at residue 13, likely owing to a read error; the protein displayed comes from the DNA. The genes are TRDV3 and TRDJ1; 13 bases are shared with TRDD3. The CDR3 contains 20 residues. Looked up from germline, CDR1 is TVYSNPD and CDR2 is GDNSRS (reference sequence). Unmatched junction bases numbered 19, after V lost 2 bases and J lost 1 base. This CDR3 is CAFQRPLLGDTHAGTDKLIF. In DNA form, the CDR3 reads TGTGCCTTTCAGCGCCCGCTACTGGGGGATACGCATGCGGGCACCGATAAACTCATCTTT.

A few counts support this clone. This may arise from a read error, as a much more abundant clone is one base away. Other nucleotide sequences in the sample specify the same CDR3. The chain couples TRDV1 to TRDJ1, with TRDD2 as a possible D gene (9 bases). TCRdb carries no J gene annotation; the J gene was assigned here by matching the DNA with germline. The V and J ends lost 5 bases and 7 bases respectively, with 38 bases between them. Per germline, CDR1 TSWWSYY and CDR2 QGS. The CDR3 loop spans 21 amino acids. CDR3 region: CALGLWPSYGLGDFNAFKLIF. Here the CDR3 DNA reads TGTGCTCTTGGGCTCTGGCCTTCCTACGGTCTGGGGGACTTCAACGCGTTTAAACTCATCTTT.

This clone was seen a handful of times. This sequence is one base from a far larger clone and is likely a read error. Additional DNA sequences in this sample encode the identical CDR3. V usage is TRDV3 and J usage is TRDJ1, with a tentative D call TRDD3 (5 bases). The J gene is not listed in TCRdb, so it was assigned here from a DNA match to germline. Germline lookup yields CDR1 TVYSNPD and CDR2 GDNSRS (reference sequence). Trimming stripped 3 bases from V and 0 bases from J, with 14 bases between. This CDR3 has 14 residues. The DNA for the CDR3 is TGTGCCTTCAGAGGGGACACGTACACCGATAAACTCATCTTT. Translated, it gives CAFRGDTYTDKLIF.

A few counts support this clone. The TCRdb protein comes from a much larger clone and disagrees with this DNA's translation at residue 21, likely due to a read error; the protein given here is derived from the DNA. V and J are TRDV3 and TRDJ1; D is possibly TRDD3 (6 bases). From germline, CDR1 is TVYSNPD and CDR2 GDNSRS (reference sequence). V dropped 2 bases and J dropped 14 bases, with 54 bases sitting between them. The CDR3 loop spans 23 amino acids. The CDR3 coding sequence is TGTGCCTTTCGCTTAACTAAAAATGGGATTCCCGCGTACTGGGTTAGACCCTTCGATAAACATATCTTT. Translated, it gives CAFRLTKNGIPAYWVRPFDKHIF.

Of note for this clone: TCRdb lists the protein of a much larger clone for this DNA, which differs at residue 12, so this is likely a read error; the protein given here is translated from the DNA itself. The genes are TRDV1 and TRDJ1; 10 bases are a match to TRDD3. The J gene, missing from TCRdb, was assigned here through DNA to germline matching. V dropped 2 bases and J dropped 8; count of bases not matched to a gene: 11. Per the germline V gene, CDR1 is TSWWSYY and CDR2 is QGS. The CDR3 is made up of 16 amino acids. The CDR3, as DNA: TGTGCTCTTGGGGAAGTCTTCGGGGGATACGTCGAGAAACTCATCTTT. The encoded protein is CALGEVFGGYVEKLIF.

Many counts were recorded for this clone. TCRdb assigns this DNA the protein of a much larger clone, which departs from its translation at residue 3; this likely reflects a read error, and the protein shown comes from translating the DNA. V gene TRDV3 combines with J gene TRDJ1; 9 nucleotides match TRDD3. The CDR3 has 17 amino acids. Germline CDR1 and CDR2: TVYSNPD and GDNSRS (reference sequence). CDR3 sequence: CARRLRTGGPYTDKLIF. For the CDR3, the DNA is TGTGCTCGAAGGTTAAGGACTGGGGGACCCTACACCGATAAACTCATCTTT. The full variable domain, completed using reference TRDV3 and TRDJ1, is CDKVTQSSPDQTVASGSEVVLLCTYDTVYSNPDLFWYRIRPDYSFQFVFYGDNSRSEGADFTQGRFSVKHILTQKAFHLVISPVRTEDSATYYCARRLRTGGPYTDKLIFGKGTRVTVEP.

This clone has only a few counts. TCRdb's protein, taken from a much larger clone, differs from this DNA's translation at residue 13, likely owing to a read error; the protein displayed comes from the DNA. The rearrangement links TRDV1 to TRDJ1, with 10 positions matching TRDD3. As TCRdb names no J gene, one was assigned here on the basis of a DNA match to germline. V was clipped by 2 bases and J by 2 bases; unmatched bases: 32. This CDR3 is 25 amino acids long. Looked up from germline, CDR1 is TSWWSYY and CDR2 is QGS. Here the CDR3 reads CALGEDRWVLRNDWGIVSPTDKLIF. The CDR3 DNA follows: TGTGCTCTTGGGGAAGATCGGTGGGTCCTACGCAATGACTGGGGGATTGTCTCCCCAACCGATAAACTCATCTTT.

Concerning this clone itself: The protein in TCRdb stems from a much larger clone and differs at residue 13 from this DNA's translation, likely a read error; here the protein is translated from the DNA. The V gene is TRDV2, but the J gene lacks a call; the D call of TRDD3 is as the table states it, not checked on the DNA. Germline assignment: CDR1 GEAIGNYY and CDR2 EKD. CDR3 length: 15 amino acids. CDR3 DNA sequence: TGTGCCTGTGACCCCCTGGGGAGCGGACGCGATAAACACATCTTT. Its protein is CACDPLGSGRDKHIF.

This clone was picked up many times. The protein TCRdb lists belongs to a much larger clone and differs from this DNA's translation at residue 19, which points to a read error; the protein shown is made from the DNA. The chain couples TRDV1 to TRDJ1, with 8 bases matching TRDD3. The V gene end was trimmed by 4 bases and the J gene end by 7 bases; junction bases not matched to a gene: 35. Germline loops: CDR1 TSWWSYY, CDR2 QGS. The CDR3 runs 23 residues. CDR3 residues: CALGVPSIPFHSTGGRAQGKLIF. The CDR3 DNA sequence: TGTGCTCTTGGGGTTCCGTCTATTCCCTTCCACAGTACTGGGGGGCGAGCCCAGGGTAAACTCATCTTT.

This clone was counted between two and nine times. One base separates it from a far larger clone, so it is likely a read error. This sample also contains other DNA sequences that code for the same CDR3. This chain joins TRDV2 and TRDJ1, with 11 positions matching TRDD3. Here the J gene was assigned by germline matching of the DNA, as TCRdb has none. With 1 base clipped from V and 0 bases from J, the junction kept 15 bases outside the gene matches. Germline CDR1 and CDR2: GEAIGNYY and EKD. CDR3 size: 20 residues. The CDR3 is CACDTILLGDTRAYTDKLIF. CDR3 nucleotides: TGTGCCTGTGACACGATATTATTGGGGGATACGCGGGCTTACACCGATAAACTCATCTTT.

V is TRDV1 and J is TRDJ1, with D perhaps TRDD3 (8 bases). The J gene was missing in TCRdb and was found by matching the end of the DNA to germline. CDR3 length: 22 amino acids. Trimming took 4 bases from V and 0 from J, leaving 33 bases between them. Germline values: CDR1 TSWWSYY, CDR2 QGS. The CDR3 bases are TGTGCTCTTGGGGGAATTTCCTACTCCCTACTGGGGGGGGGCCCGTACACCGATAAACTCATCTTT. This translates into CALGGISYSLLGGGPYTDKLIF.

Of note for this clone: The TCRdb protein, from a much larger clone, departs from this DNA's translation at residue 20, likely by read error; the protein shown derives from the DNA. The V gene is TRDV1; the J gene was not called; the D call in the table, TRDD3, was not verified against the DNA. CDR1 and CDR2 (germline): TSWWSYY, QGS. The CDR3 length is 22 residues. CDR3 nucleotides: TGTGCTCTTGGGGAACAAGTCCCACTCCACATCGGAGCAGGGGATACGACCGATAAACCCATCTTT. Protein product: CALGEQVPLHIGAGDTTDKPIF.

As concerns this clone: TCRdb has a much larger clone's protein, which differs at residue 7 from the translation of this DNA, likely because of a read error; what is shown is the protein translated from the DNA. The chain has TRDV3 and TRDJ1; unclear D gene. V gave up 1 base and J gave up 0 bases, with 12 bases separating them. This CDR3 has 14 amino acids. Germline CDR1 TVYSNPD, CDR2 GDNSRS (reference sequence). The DNA for the CDR3 is TGTGCCTTTACGTATCCCCATTACACCGATAAACTCATCTTT. It codes for CAFTYPHYTDKLIF.

This clone was counted between two and nine times. The protein in TCRdb stems from a much larger clone and differs at residue 10 from this DNA's translation, likely a read error; here the protein is translated from the DNA. V gene TRDV1 combines with J gene TRDJ2, with 7 bases that match TRDD3. The J gene is not listed in TCRdb, so it was assigned here from a DNA match to germline. V lost 1 base, J lost 1 base, and 15 bases stayed unmatched. The CDR3 has 20 residues. CDR1 and CDR2 (germline): TSWWSYY, QGS. The CDR3: CALGERTWDRGMGLTAQLFF. The CDR3 nucleotides read TGTGCTCTTGGGGAACGGACCTGGGACCGGGGGATGGGTTTGACAGCACAACTCTTCTTT.

As concerns this clone: The mismatch at residue 8 between this DNA's translation and the TCRdb protein of a much larger clone likely reflects a read error; the protein shown is translated from the DNA. This chain links TRDV1 with TRDJ1, with D uncertain. The J gene, missing from TCRdb, was assigned here through DNA to germline matching. The CDR3 length is 15 residues. V lost 2 bases to trimming and J lost 0 bases, with 10 bases between them. Germline lookup yields CDR1 TSWWSYY and CDR2 QGS. The CDR3 coding sequence is TGTGCTCTTGGGGAAGTAGAGAGATACACCGATAAACTCATCTTT. This encodes CALGEVERYTDKLIF.

In regard to this clone: The protein recorded in TCRdb matches a much larger clone and deviates from this DNA's translation at residue 10, suggesting a read error; the protein here is obtained by translating the DNA. The V call is TRDV3, the J call TRDJ1; D possibly corresponds to TRDD2 (6 bases). As TCRdb names no J gene, one was assigned here on the basis of a DNA match to germline. The CDR3 has 13 amino acids. Germline loops: CDR1 TVYSNPD, CDR2 GDNSRS (reference sequence). The CDR3 spells CALPLVLTDELIF. The CDR3 DNA reads TGTGCCCTTCCTCTTGTTCTAACCGATGAACTCATCTTT.

The sample holds a few counts of this clone. This DNA's translation differs at residue 7 from TCRdb's protein, which comes from a much larger clone; a read error is likely, and the protein shown is translated from the DNA. This chain uses TRDV1 with TRDJ1; 7 positions agree with TRDD3. TCRdb supplies no J gene; here it was assigned by aligning the nucleotide sequence to germline. Unmatched junction bases numbered 18, after V lost 2 bases and J lost 0 bases. Germline V CDR1 and CDR2: TSWWSYY, QGS. The CDR3 totals 20 residues. The CDR3 spells CALGESTYLILGIYTDKLIF. In DNA, the CDR3 is TGTGCTCTTGGGGAATCGACCTACCTTATACTGGGGATCTACACCGATAAACTCATCTTT.

This clone was observed a few times. This likely came from a read error, as a far larger clone is one base away. The sample carries other DNA sequences with the same CDR3. The chain joins TRDV1 to TRDJ1, with 7 positions matching TRDD3. No J gene was available from TCRdb, and it was assigned here by a germline match of the DNA. Germline values: CDR1 TSWWSYY, CDR2 QGS. The CDR3 sequence is 22 residues long. The CDR3 bases are TGTGCTCTCGGGGAACTCCCCCCCTACTTGACTACTGGGGCCTTGTACACCGATAAACTCATCTTT. As protein: CALGELPPYLTTGALYTDKLIF.

This clone was found many times. This DNA's translation differs at residue 7 from TCRdb's protein, which comes from a much larger clone; a read error is likely, and the protein shown is translated from the DNA. V gene TRDV3 combines with J gene TRDJ1; TRDD3 matches 10 bases. From germline, CDR1 is TVYSNPD and CDR2 GDNSRS (reference sequence). Trimming took 4 bases from V and 0 from J; bases not matched to a gene: 17. The CDR3 sequence is 18 residues long. CDR3 amino acids: CAYSSSGGGYTNTDKLIF. CDR3 coding DNA: TGTGCCTATAGCTCTTCCGGTGGGGGATACACCAACACCGATAAACTCATCTTT. Filled out from reference TRDV3 and TRDJ1, the complete variable domain reads CDKVTQSSPDQTVASGSEVVLLCTYDTVYSNPDLFWYRIRPDYSFQFVFYGDNSRSEGADFTQGRFSVKHILTQKAFHLVISPVRTEDSATYYCAYSSSGGGYTNTDKLIFGKGTRVTVEP.

This clone appeared a few times. A far bigger clonotype differs at one base, so this is likely a read error. Other DNA sequences in this sample translate to the same CDR3. The rearrangement links TRDV1 to TRDJ1; 12 nucleotides agree with TRDD3. Assignment of the J gene here rests on matching the DNA to germline, because TCRdb gives none. This CDR3 has 24 residues. Germline lookup yields CDR1 TSWWSYY and CDR2 QGS. CDR3 nucleotides: TGTGCTCTCGGGGAACCTCCCAGACCCTTCCTCTTATACTGGGGGATACCGTACACCGATAAACTCATCTTT. Its protein product is CALGEPPRPFLLYWGIPYTDKLIF.

A word on this clone: TCRdb's entry gives the protein of a much larger clone, which mismatches this DNA's translation at residue 16, likely from a read error; the protein reported here is translated from the DNA. The chain couples TRDV3 to TRDJ1, with 11 bases fitting TRDD3. The germline V gene encodes CDR1 TVYSNPD and CDR2 GDNSRS (reference sequence). The CDR3 loop spans 21 amino acids. V lost 3 bases and J lost 3; bases outside the gene matches: 27. Here the CDR3 reads CAFPRGLPRNWGIVAPDKLIF. The CDR3 DNA reads TGTGCCTTCCCGCGGGGCCTTCCCCGAAACTGGGGGATAGTAGCGCCCGATAAACTCATCTTT.

To note about this clone: The likely explanation is a read error, given a far larger clone one base away. The sample holds other DNA sequences that translate to the same CDR3. The V call is TRDV1, the J call TRDJ1; D may be TRDD3 (6 bases). TCRdb does not report a J gene; here it was assigned by matching the DNA to germline references. V lost 1 base and J 0 bases, leaving 24 bases between the germline ends. The CDR3 has 20 residues. Germline V lookup: CDR1 TSWWSYY, CDR2 QGS. CDR3 DNA sequence: TGTGCTCTTGGGGAACGACTCCCAGGTGTGATGGGGGGCTACACCGATAAACTCATCTTT. Translating it yields CALGERLPGVMGGYTDKLIF.

This clone was picked up many times. Other DNA sequences in the same sample also yield this CDR3. This chain uses TRDV3 with TRDJ1; 12 positions match TRDD3. The CDR3 sequence is 22 residues long. Per the germline V gene, CDR1 is TVYSNPD and CDR2 is GDNSRS (reference sequence). V dropped 0 bases and J dropped 0; count of bases not matched to a gene: 23. As DNA, the CDR3 is TGTGCCTTTAGGTCGGGCTACCTTCCGTACTGGGGGATACTGGGAAACACCGATAAACTCATCTTT. The encoded protein is CAFRSGYLPYWGILGNTDKLIF.

Only a few counts were recorded for this clone. A far larger clone is one nucleotide away, so this likely arose from a read error. The sample carries other DNA sequences with the same CDR3. The V gene is listed as TRDV3; no J gene was called. Germline lookup yields CDR1 TVYSNPD and CDR2 GDNSRS (reference sequence). CDR3 length: 15 amino acids. The CDR3 protein is CAFRFPGQNTDKLIF. The CDR3, as DNA: TGTGCCTTTAGGTTCCCCGGACAGAACACCGATAAGCTCATCTTT.